The entry that follows covers one TCR beta chain sequence. Germline V gene sequence: CDR1 SGHDN, CDR2 FVKESK. The ends lost 3 bases at V and 6 bases at J; junction bases unmatched: 7. The CDR3 contains 14 residues. The sample originates from a study of blood T cell repertoires in COVID-19. Some clones are missing from TCRdb's copy, which holds only in-frame ones; the method was immunoSEQ multiplex PCR. Found here are about 180,000 clones, more than 70% of them singletons; the top ten hold approximately 7%. Sequenced: peripheral blood. The chain uses TRBV14 and TRBJ2-5, with 7 bases that match TRBD2. The sequence derives from a man aged 50 to 59 with active or convalescent COVID-19. In DNA, the CDR3 is TGTGCCAGCAGCCACCGGGGAGGGCCGCAGACCCAGTACTTC. It encodes CASSHRGGPQTQYF. Filled out from reference TRBV14 and TRBJ2-5, the complete variable domain reads EAGVTQFPSHSVIEKGQTVTLRCDPISGHDNLYWYRRVMGKEIKFLLHFVKESKQDESGMPNNRFLAERTGGTYSTLKVQPAELEDSGVYFCASSHRGGPQTQYFGPGTRLLVL.